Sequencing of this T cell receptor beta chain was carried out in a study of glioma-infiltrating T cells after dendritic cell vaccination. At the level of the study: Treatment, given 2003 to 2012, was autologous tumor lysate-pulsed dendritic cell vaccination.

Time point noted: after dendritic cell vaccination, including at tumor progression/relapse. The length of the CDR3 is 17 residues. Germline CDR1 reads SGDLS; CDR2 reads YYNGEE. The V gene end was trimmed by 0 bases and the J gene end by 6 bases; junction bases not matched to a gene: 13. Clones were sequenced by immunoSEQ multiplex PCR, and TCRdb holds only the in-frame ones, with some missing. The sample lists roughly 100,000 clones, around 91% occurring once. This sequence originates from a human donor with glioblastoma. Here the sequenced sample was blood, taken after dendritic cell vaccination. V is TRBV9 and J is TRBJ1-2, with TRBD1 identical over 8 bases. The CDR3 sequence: CASSVGHRTGNPDGYTF. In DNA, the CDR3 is TGTGCCAGCAGCGTAGGACACCGGACAGGGAATCCAGATGGCTACACCTTC.